This T cell receptor (beta chain) was found in a study of blood T cell repertoires in COVID-19 (TCRdb year 2020). About the study as a whole: The collaborator samples originated in the United States, Italy and Spain and spanned the acute and convalescent phases of COVID-19. Nearly every sample came with metadata listing a de-identified subject ID, COVID-19 status, age in years and sex. Where HLA class I and class II types were available, the types were taken from metadata supplied by the sample provider, not from assay-based typing. The repertoires were released in a freely available public database meant as a resource for research on the immune response to SARS-CoV-2. The prospective study material was composed of cDNA or gDNA derived from T cells, B-cell-depleted T cells, or PBMCs. Deeply sampled blood TCRbeta repertoires from subjects exposed to, actively infected with, or recovered from COVID-19 were included in the dataset. The samples were drawn from the first 160 participants of the ongoing ImmuneRACE study and from 950 to 1,500 subjects provided by 6 global collaborators.

On this clone itself: No antigen is known for it. One base away there is no much larger clone; base qualities are not given.

One collaborating source in Seattle enrolled patients during active infection and followed them longitudinally through the course of disease. The collaborating institutions used their own protocols to collect whole blood in K2EDTA tubes. For TCRbeta analysis, collaborators shipped samples in one of three forms: frozen whole blood, isolated PBMCs, or DNA extracted from either of those sample types. The immunoSEQ Assay, a bias-controlled multiplex PCR, was used to amplify TCRbeta CDR3 regions from genomic DNA. The authors' pipeline ran thus. Within the assay, amplification of reference gene primers was used to estimate how many nucleated cells each sample contained. To quantify the absolute abundance of each unique TCRbeta CDR3 rearrangement, sequence reads were collapsed and filtered. For each sample, productive Simpson clonality was calculated as the square root of Simpson's diversity index over productive rearrangements. TCRdb provides this immuneACCESS table in a form limited to in-frame rearrangements. Some clones are lacking; in checked studies, under half of them reflect an unresolved V gene, and why the rest are absent is not known. That table furnishes V, J and clone size, whereas the DNA furnished D and trimming. This sample lists approximately 200,000 clones; approximately 84% were detected once. The ten largest clonotypes hold over 6% of the sample.

Broad study findings and their caveats: Clinical and demographic metadata were provided uncurated, with the amount varying by source and participant.

V is cut by 5 bases and J by 0 bases, and the space between the germline ends is 10 bases. The CDR3 goes from the cysteine to the phenylalanine over 15 residues. Just the 45-base CDR3 DNA is kept, in frame starting at base 1. Per the germline V gene (reference sequence), LNHDA is the CDR1 and SQIVND is the CDR2. This receptor chain uses TRBV19 and TRBJ2-2, with the D gene not clear enough to name. Sequencing was done on a sample of peripheral blood. The sequence was collected from a woman over 75 with COVID-19, enrolled during active disease. The CDR3 region: CASSYRRANTGELFF. The DNA sequence is given as TGTGCCAGTAGTTACCGACGGGCGAACACCGGGGAGCTGTTTTTT.